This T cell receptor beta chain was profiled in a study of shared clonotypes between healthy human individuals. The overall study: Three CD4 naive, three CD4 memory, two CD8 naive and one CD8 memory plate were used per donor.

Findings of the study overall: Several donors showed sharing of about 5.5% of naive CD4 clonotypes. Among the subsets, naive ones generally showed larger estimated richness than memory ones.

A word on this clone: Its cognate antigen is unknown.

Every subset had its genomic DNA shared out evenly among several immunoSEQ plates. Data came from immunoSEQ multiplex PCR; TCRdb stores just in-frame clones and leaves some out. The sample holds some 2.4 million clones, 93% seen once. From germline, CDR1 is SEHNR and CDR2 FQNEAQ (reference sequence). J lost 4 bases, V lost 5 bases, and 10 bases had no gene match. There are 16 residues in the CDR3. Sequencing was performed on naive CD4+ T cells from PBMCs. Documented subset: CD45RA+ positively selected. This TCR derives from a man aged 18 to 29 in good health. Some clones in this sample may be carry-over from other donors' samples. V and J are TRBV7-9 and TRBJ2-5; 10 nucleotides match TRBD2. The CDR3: CASSQKRLAGVETQYF. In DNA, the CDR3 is TGTGCCAGCAGCCAAAAGCGGCTAGCGGGAGTAGAGACCCAGTACTTC.